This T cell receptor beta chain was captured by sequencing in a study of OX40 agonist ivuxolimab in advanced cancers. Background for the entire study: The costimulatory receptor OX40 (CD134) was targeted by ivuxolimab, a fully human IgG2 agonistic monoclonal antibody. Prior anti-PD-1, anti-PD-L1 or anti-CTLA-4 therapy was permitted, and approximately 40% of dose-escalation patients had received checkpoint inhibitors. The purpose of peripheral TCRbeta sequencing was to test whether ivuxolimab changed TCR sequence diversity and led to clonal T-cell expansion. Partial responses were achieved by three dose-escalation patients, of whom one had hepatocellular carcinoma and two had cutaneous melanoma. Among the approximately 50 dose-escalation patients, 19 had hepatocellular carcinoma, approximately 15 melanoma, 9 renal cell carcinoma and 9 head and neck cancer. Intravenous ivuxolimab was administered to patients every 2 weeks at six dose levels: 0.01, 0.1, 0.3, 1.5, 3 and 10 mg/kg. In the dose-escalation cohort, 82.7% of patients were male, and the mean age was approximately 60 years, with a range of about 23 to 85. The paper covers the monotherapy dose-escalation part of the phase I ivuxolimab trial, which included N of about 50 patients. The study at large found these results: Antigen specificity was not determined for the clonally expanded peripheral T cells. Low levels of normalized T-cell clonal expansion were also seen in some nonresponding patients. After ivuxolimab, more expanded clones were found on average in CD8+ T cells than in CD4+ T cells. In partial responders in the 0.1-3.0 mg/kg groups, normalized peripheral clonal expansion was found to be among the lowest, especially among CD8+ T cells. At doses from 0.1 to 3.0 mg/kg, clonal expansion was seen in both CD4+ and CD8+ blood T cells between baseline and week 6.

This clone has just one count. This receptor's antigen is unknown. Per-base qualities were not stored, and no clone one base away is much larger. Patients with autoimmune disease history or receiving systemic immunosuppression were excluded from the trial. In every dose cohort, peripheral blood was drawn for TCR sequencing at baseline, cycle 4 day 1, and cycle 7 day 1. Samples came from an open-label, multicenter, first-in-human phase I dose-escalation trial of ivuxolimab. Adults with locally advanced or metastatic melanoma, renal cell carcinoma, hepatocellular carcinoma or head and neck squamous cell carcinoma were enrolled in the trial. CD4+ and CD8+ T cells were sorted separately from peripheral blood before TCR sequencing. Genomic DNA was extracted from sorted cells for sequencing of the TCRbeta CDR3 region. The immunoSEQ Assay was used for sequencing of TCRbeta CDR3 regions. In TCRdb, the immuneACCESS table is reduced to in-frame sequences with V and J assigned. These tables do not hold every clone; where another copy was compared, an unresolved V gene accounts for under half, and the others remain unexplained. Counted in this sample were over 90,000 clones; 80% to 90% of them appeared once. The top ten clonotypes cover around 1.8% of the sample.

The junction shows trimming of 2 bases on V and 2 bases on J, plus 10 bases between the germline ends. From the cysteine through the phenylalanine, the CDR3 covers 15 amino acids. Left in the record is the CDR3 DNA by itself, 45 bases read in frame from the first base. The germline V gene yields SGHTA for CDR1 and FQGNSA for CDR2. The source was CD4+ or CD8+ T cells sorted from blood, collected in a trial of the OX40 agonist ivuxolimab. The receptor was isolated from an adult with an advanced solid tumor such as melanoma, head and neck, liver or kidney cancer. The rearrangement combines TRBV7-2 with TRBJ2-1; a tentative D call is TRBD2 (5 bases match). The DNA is TGTGCCAGCAGCTTAAGTCTAGCAACCTACAATGAGCAGTTCTTC. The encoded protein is CASSLSLATYNEQFF.